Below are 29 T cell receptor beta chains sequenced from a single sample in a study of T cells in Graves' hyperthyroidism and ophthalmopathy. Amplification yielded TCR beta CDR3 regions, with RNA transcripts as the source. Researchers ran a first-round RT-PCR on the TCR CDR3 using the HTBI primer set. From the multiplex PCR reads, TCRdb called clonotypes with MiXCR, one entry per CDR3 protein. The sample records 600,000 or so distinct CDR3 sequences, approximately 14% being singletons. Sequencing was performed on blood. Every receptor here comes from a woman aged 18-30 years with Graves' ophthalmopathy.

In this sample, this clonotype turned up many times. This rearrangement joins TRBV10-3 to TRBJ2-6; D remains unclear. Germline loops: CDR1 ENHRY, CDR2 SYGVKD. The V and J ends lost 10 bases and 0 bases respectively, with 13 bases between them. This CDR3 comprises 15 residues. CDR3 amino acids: CATWGDLSGANVLTF. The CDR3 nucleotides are TGTGCCACCTGGGGTGACCTCTCTGGGGCCAACGTCCTGACTTTC.

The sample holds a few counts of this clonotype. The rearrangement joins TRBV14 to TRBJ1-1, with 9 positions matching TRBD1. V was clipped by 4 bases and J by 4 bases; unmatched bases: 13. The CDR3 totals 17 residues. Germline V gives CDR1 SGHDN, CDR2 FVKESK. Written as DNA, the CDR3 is TGTGCCAGCAGCCCCCGGGACAGGGATTATATAGGCACTGAAGCTTTCTTT. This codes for CASSPRDRDYIGTEAFF. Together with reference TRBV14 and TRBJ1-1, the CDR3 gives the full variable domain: EAGVTQFPSHSVIEKGQTVTLRCDPISGHDNLYWYRRVMGKEIKFLLHFVKESKQDESGMPNNRFLAERTGGTYSTLKVQPAELEDSGVYFCASSPRDRDYIGTEAFFGQGTRLTVV.

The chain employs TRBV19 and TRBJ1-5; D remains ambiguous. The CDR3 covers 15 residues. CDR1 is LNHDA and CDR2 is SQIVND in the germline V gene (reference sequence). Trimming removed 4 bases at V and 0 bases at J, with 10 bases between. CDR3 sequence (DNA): TGTGCCAGTAGTAGCCAGATAGATAGCAATCAGCCCCAGCATTTT. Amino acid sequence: CASSSQIDSNQPQHF.

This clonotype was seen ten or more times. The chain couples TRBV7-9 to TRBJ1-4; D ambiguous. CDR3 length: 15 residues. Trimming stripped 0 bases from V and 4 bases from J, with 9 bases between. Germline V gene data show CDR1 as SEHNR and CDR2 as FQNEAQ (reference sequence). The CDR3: CASSLAGRRNEKLFF. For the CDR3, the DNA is TGTGCCAGCAGCTTAGCCGGTAGGCGTAATGAAAAACTGTTTTTT.

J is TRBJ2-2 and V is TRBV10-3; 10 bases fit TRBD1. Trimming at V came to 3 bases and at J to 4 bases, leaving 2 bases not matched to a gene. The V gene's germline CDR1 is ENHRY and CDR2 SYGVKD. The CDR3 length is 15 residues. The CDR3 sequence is CAISEDRGPTGELFF. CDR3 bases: TGTGCCATCAGTGAAGACAGGGGGCCCACCGGGGAGCTGTTTTTT.

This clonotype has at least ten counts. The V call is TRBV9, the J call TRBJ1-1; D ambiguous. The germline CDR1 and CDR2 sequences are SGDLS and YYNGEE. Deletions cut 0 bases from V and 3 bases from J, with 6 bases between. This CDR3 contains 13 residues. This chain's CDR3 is CASSVVSDTEAFF. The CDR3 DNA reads TGTGCCAGCAGCGTAGTATCAGACACTGAAGCTTTCTTT.

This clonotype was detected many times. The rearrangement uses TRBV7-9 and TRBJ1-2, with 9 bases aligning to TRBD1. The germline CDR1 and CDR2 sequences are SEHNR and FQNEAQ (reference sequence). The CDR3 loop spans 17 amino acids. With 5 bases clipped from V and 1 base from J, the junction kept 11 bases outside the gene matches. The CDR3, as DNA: TGTGCCAGCAGCCCCACTGGGGGACAGGGAAATAACTATGGCTACACCTTC. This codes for CASSPTGGQGNNYGYTF.

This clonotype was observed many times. The CDR3 loop reads CASSLAPGQGAGNTIYF. Here the CDR3 DNA reads TGTGCCAGCAGTTTAGCGCCGGGACAGGGTGCTGGAAACACCATATATTTT. The J gene is TRBJ1-3, the V gene TRBV12-3 or TRBV12-4; 9 positions match TRBD1. The CDR3 is made up of 17 amino acids. Trimming at V came to 0 bases and at J to 2 bases, leaving 5 bases not matched to a gene.

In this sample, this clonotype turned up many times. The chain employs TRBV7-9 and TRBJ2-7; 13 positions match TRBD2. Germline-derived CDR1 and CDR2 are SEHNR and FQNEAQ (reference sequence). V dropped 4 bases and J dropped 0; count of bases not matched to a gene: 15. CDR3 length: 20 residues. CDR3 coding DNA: TGTGCCAGCAGCTCTACCCAATGGACTAGCGGGAGAACTTTCTCCTACGAGCAGTACTTC. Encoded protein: CASSSTQWTSGRTFSYEQYF.

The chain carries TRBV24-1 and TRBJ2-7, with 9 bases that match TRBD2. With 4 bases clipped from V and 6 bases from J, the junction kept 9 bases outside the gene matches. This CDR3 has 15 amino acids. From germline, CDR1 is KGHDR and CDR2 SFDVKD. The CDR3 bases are TGTGCCACCAGTGACCGGCGAGCGGGAGGACCCGAGCAGTACTTC. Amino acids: CATSDRRAGGPEQYF.

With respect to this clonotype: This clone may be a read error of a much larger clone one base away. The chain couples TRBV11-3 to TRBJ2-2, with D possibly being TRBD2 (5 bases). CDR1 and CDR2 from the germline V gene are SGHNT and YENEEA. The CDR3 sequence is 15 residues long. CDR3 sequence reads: CASSLRTANTGELLF. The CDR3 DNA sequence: TGTGCCAGCAGCTTAAGGACTGCGAACACCGGGGAGCTGCTTTTT.

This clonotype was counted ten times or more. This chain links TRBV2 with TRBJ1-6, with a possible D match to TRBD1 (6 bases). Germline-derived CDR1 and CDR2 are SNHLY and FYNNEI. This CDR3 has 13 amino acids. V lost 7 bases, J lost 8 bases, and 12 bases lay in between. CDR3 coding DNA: TGTGCCAGCAAGGACCAGGGGTATTCACCCCTCCACTTT. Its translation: CASKDQGYSPLHF.

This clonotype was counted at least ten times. This chain's CDR3 is CASRKQGFGMNTEAFF. The CDR3 region has the DNA TGTGCCAGCAGGAAACAGGGATTTGGGATGAACACTGAAGCTTTCTTT. The V and J genes are TRBV6-1 and TRBJ1-1, with TRBD1 as a possible D gene (6 bases). This CDR3 is built from 16 residues. V gave up 6 bases and J gave up 0 bases, with 17 bases separating them. CDR1 and CDR2 (germline): MNHNS, SASEGT.

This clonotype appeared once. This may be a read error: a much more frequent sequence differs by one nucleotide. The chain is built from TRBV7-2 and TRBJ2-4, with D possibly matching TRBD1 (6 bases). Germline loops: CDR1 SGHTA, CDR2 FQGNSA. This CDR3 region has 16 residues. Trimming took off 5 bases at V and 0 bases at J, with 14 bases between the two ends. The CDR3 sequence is CASSTRTELAKNIQYF. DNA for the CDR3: TGTGCCAGCAGCACCCGGACAGAGCTAGCCAAAAACATTCAGTACTTC.

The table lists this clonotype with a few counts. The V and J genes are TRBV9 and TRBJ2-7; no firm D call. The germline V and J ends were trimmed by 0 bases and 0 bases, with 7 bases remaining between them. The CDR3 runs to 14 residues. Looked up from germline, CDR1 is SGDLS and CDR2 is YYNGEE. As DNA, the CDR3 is TGTGCCAGCAGCGTAGATCTGGGCTCCTACGAGCAGTACTTC. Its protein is CASSVDLGSYEQYF.

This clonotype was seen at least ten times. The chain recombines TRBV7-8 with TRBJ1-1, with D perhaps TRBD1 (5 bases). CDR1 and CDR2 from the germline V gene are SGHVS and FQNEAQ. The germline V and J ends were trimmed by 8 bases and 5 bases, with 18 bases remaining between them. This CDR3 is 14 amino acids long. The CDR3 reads CASGASRGSTEAFF. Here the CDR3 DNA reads TGTGCCAGCGGTGCGTCCCGGGGCAGTACTGAAGCTTTCTTT.

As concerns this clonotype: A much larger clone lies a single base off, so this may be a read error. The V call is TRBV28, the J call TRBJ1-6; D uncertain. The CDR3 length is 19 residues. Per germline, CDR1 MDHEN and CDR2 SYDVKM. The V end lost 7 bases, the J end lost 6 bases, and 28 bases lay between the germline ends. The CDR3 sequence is CASTFRPWRAGQRNSPLHF. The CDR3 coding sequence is TGTGCCAGCACCTTCCGTCCCTGGAGGGCAGGCCAACGTAATTCACCCCTCCACTTT.

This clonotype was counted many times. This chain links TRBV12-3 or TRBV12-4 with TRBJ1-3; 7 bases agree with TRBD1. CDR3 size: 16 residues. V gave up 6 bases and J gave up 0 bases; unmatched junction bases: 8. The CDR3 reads CASSSRGTVSGNTIYF. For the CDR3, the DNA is TGTGCCAGCAGCTCCCGGGGGACAGTCTCTGGAAACACCATATATTTT.

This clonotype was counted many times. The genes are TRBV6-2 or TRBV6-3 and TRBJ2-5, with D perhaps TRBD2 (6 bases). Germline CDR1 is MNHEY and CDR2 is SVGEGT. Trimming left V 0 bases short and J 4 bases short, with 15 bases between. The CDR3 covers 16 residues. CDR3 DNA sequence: TGTGCCAGCAGTTACTCGGGAGGCTCTTTGGGAGAGACCCAGTACTTC. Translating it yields CASSYSGGSLGETQYF.

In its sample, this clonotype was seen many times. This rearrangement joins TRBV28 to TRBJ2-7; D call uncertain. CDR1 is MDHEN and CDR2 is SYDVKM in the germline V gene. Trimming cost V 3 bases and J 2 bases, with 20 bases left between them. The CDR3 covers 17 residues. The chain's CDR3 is CASSFPESLGRTYEQYF. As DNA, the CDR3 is TGTGCCAGCAGTTTCCCCGAATCCCTGGGCCGCACCTACGAGCAGTACTTC.

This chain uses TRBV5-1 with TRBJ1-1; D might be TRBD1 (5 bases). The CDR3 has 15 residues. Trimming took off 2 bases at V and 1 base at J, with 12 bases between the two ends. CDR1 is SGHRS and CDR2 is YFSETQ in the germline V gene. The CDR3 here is CASSLWGGENTEAFF. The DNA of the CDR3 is TGCGCCAGCAGCTTATGGGGAGGGGAGAACACTGAAGCTTTCTTT.

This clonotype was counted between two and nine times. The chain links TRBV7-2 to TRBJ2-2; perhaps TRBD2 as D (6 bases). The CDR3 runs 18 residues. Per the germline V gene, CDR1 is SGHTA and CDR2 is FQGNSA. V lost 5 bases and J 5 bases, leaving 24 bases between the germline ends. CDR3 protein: CASSVNQPGTQRTGELFF. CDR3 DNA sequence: TGTGCCAGCAGCGTAAACCAGCCCGGGACTCAGCGTACCGGGGAGCTGTTTTTT.

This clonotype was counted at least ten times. The CDR3 here is CASNKRDSNYGYTF. In DNA, the CDR3 is TGTGCCAGCAATAAACGGGACTCTAACTATGGCTACACCTTC. V usage is TRBV9 and J usage is TRBJ1-2; the D gene is possibly TRBD1 (5 bases). Germline loops: CDR1 SGDLS, CDR2 YYNGEE. This CDR3 has 14 residues. Deletions cut 6 bases from V and 0 bases from J, with 12 bases between.

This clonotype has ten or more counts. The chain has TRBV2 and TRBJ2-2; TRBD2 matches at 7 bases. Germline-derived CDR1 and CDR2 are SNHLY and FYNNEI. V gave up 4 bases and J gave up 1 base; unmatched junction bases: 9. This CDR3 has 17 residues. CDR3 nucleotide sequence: TGTGCCAGCAGTGTGGTAATCGGGGGGTTGAACACCGGGGAGCTGTTTTTT. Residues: CASSVVIGGLNTGELFF.

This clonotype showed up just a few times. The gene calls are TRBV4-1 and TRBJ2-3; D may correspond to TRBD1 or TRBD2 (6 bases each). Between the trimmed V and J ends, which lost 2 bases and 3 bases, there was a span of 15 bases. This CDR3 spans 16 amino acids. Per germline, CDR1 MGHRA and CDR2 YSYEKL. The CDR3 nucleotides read TGCGCCAGCAGCCAACAAAGGGGGACTTTAACAGATACGCAGTATTTT. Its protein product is CASSQQRGTLTDTQYF.

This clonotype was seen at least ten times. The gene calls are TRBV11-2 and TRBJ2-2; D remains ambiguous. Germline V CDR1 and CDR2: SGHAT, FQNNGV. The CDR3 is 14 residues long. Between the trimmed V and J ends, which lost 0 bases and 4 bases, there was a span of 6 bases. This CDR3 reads CASSLDGVTGELFF. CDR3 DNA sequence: TGTGCCAGCAGCTTAGATGGGGTCACCGGGGAGCTGTTTTTT. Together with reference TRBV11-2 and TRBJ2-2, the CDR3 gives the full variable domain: EAGVAQSPRYKIIEKRQSVAFWCNPISGHATLYWYQQILGQGPKLLIQFQNNGVVDDSQLPKDRFSAERLKGVDSTLKIQPAKLEDSAVYLCASSLDGVTGELFFGEGSRLTVL.

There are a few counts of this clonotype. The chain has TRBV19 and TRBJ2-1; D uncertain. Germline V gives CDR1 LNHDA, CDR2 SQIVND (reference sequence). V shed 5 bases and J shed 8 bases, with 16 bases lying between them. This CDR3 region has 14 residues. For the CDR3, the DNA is TGTGCCAGTAGTCGTCCCCAGGTCTTTCATGAGCAGTTCTTC. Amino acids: CASSRPQVFHEQFF.

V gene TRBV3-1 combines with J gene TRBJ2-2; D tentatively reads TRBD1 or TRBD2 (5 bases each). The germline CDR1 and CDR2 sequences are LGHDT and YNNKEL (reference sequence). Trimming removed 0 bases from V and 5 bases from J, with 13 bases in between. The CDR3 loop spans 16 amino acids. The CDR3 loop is CASSQEQTWGTGELFF. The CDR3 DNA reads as TGTGCCAGCAGCCAAGAACAGACCTGGGGGACCGGGGAGCTGTTTTTT.

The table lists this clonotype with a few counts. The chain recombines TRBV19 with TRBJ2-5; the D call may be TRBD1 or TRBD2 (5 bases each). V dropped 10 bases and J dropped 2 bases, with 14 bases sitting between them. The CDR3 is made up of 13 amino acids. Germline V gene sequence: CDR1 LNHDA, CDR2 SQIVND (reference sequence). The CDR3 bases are TGTGCCACCAAGGGGACGGCACAAGAGACCCAGTACTTC. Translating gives CATKGTAQETQYF.